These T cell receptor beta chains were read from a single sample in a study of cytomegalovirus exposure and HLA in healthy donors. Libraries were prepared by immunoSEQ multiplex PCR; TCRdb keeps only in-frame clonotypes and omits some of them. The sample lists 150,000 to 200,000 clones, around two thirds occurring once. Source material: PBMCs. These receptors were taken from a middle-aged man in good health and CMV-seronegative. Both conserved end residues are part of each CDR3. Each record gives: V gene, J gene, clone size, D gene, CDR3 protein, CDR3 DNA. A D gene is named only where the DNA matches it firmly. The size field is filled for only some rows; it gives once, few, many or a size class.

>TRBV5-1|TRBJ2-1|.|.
CASSLMTGSSYNEQFF
TGCGCCAGCAGCTTGATGACGGGGAGCTCCTACAATGAGCAGTTCTTC
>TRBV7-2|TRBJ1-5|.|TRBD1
CASSQGQGGQPQHF
TGTGCCAGCAGCCAAGGACAGGGCGGTCAGCCCCAGCATTTT
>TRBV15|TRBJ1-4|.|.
CATSRGWTEYNEKLFF
TGTGCCACCAGCAGAGGGTGGACAGAATATAATGAAAAACTGTTTTTT
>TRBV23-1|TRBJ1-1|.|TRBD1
CASSQSDRGLWTEAFF
TGCGCCAGCAGTCAATCCGACAGGGGACTCTGGACTGAAGCTTTCTTT
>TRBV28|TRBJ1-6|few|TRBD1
CASSLDRVGNSPLHF
TGTGCCAGCAGTTTAGACAGGGTTGGGAATTCACCCCTCCACTTT
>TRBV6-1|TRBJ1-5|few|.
CASILMTSNQPQHF
TGTGCCAGCATCCTAATGACAAGCAATCAGCCCCAGCATTTT
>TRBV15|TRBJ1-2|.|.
CATSGGANYGYTF
TGTGCCACCAGCGGCGGGGCTAACTATGGCTACACCTTC
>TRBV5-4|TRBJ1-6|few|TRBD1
CASRPQGAGNSPLHF
TGTGCCAGCAGACCTCAGGGGGCCGGCAATTCACCCCTCCACTTT
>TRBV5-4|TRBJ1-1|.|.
CASSPAGSNEAFF
TGTGCCAGCAGCCCCGCCGGGTCTAATGAAGCTTTCTTT
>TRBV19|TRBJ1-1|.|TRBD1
CASRDRGLNTEAFF
TGTGCCAGTAGGGACAGGGGCCTGAACACTGAAGCTTTCTTT
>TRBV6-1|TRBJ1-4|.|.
CASSLDPRNGKLFF
TGTGCCAGCAGCCTAGACCCGAGAAATGGAAAACTGTTTTTT
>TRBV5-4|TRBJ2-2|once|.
CASSPRQASTGELFF
TGTGCCAGCAGCCCCCGACAGGCGAGCACCGGGGAGCTGTTTTTT
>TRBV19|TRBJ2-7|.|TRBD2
CASSFWTSGDSYEQYF
TGTGCCAGTAGTTTCTGGACTAGCGGGGACTCCTACGAGCAGTACTTC
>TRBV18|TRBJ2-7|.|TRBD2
CASSPRGEPYEQYF
TGTGCCAGCTCTCCTCGGGGGGAACCCTACGAGCAGTACTTC
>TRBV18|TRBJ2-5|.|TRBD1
CASSSGQGQETQYF
TGTGCCAGCTCGTCGGGACAGGGTCAAGAGACCCAGTACTTC
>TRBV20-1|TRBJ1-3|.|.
CSAREERTIYF
TGCAGTGCTAGAGAAGAGAGAACCATATATTTT
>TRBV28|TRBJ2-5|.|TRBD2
CASSLGGKTQYF
TGTGCCAGCAGCCTCGGGGGGAAGACCCAGTACTTC
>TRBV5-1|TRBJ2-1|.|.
CASSLVLAFNNEQFF
TGCGCCAGCAGCTTGGTTCTAGCCTTCAACAATGAGCAGTTCTTC
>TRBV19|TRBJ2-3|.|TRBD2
CATGVGGTDTQYF
TGTGCCACGGGCGTCGGGGGGACAGATACGCAGTATTTT
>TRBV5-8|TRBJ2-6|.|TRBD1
CASSQDRDSSGANVLTF
TGTGCCAGCAGCCAAGATCGGGACAGCTCTGGGGCCAACGTCCTGACTTTC
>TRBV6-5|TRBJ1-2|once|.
CATRGGTPSEGGYTF
TGTGCCACCCGAGGGGGTACACCATCCGAAGGTGGCTACACCTTC
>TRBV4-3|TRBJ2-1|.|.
CASSQVSWRNEQFF
TGCGCCAGCAGCCAGGTCAGTTGGCGGAATGAGCAGTTCTTC